The 23 T cell receptor beta chains reported below all come from one sample, sequenced in a study of CXCR3-negative and CXCR3-positive naive CD8 T cells. It was by 5' RACE with UMI labels that the TRB cDNA libraries were prepared. TCRdb reprocessed the 5' RACE reads, with one entry per CDR3 protein and no DNA. This sample's clone table lists about 6,700 distinct CDR3 sequences. Study-wide results and limits: Higher TRB CDR3 hydrophobicity marked CXCR3-positive naive cells relative to CXCR3-negative naive cells.

Antigen specificity for these receptors is unknown. What was sequenced was naive CXCR3+ CD8+ T cells from blood. Subset noted: CD45RO-CCR7+CD27+CD95- naive CD8+ T cells expressing CXCR3 (TNR3+). These TCRs come from a human donor in good health. Some clones in this sample may be carry-over from other donors' samples.

This clonotype shows up as medium-sized by frequency. The genes are TRBV7-2 and TRBJ1-1; the D call of TRBD1 rests on TCRdb alone, since no DNA is present to check it. Looked up from germline, CDR1 is SGHTA and CDR2 is FQGNSA. CDR3 length: 16 amino acids. The CDR3 is CASSTSVGRMNTEAFF.

V is TRBV25-1 and J is TRBJ2-1. This CDR3 is built from 16 residues. Per the germline V gene, CDR1 is MGHDK and CDR2 is SYGVNS. CDR3 protein: CASSEFVTEVSNEQFF.

The gene calls are TRBV5-1 and TRBJ2-3. Germline V lookup: CDR1 SGHRS, CDR2 YFSETQ. The CDR3 covers 15 residues. CDR3 region: CASSLAQSFTDTQYF.

The rearrangement links TRBV7-6 to TRBJ2-1. CDR1 and CDR2 from the germline V gene are SGHVS and FNYEAQ. This CDR3 spans 16 amino acids. The CDR3 loop is CASSLAGRGPYNEQFF. The whole variable domain, remainder taken from reference TRBV7-6 and TRBJ2-1, is GAGVSQSPRYKVTKRGQDVALRCDPISGHVSLYWYRQALGQGPEFLTYFNYEAQQDKSGLPNDRFSAERPEGSISTLTIQRTEQRDSAMYRCASSLAGRGPYNEQFFGPGTRLTVL.

This CDR3 reads CASSLGRGPSYEQYF. The chain has TRBV28 and TRBJ2-7; as DNA is missing, the TRBD2 call by TCRdb cannot be tested. The CDR3 runs to 15 residues. Germline V lookup: CDR1 MDHEN, CDR2 SYDVKM. The full variable domain, in which reference TRBV28 and TRBJ2-7 provide the parts outside the CDR3, is DVKVTQSSRYLVKRTGEKVFLECVQDMDHENMFWYRQDPGLGLRLIYFSYDVKMKEKGDIPEGYSVSREKKERFSLILESASTNQTSMYLCASSLGRGPSYEQYFGPGTRLTVT.

V usage is TRBV11-2 and J usage is TRBJ1-5; TCRdb reports TRBD1, a call that lacks DNA to check it against. The CDR3 length is 15 residues. Germline V gives CDR1 SGHAT, CDR2 FQNNGV. CDR3 sequence reads: CASSLQGGSNQPQHF.

This chain links TRBV29-1 with TRBJ1-1; TCRdb gives TRBD1 as the D gene, but with no DNA this cannot be confirmed. In germline, CDR1 is SQVTM, CDR2 ANQGSEA. This CDR3 comprises 12 residues. The CDR3: CSGDSSNTEAFF.

The rearrangement joins TRBV6-2 or TRBV6-3 to TRBJ2-1; TCRdb's D call of TRBD1 is untestable without DNA. This CDR3 region has 13 residues. From germline, CDR1 is MNHEY and CDR2 SVGEGT. The CDR3 here is CASRPLGDNEQFF.

The chain employs TRBV2 and TRBJ1-1. CDR1 is SNHLY and CDR2 is FYNNEI in the germline V gene. This CDR3 contains 13 residues. This CDR3 is CASDGRANTEAFF.

By frequency, this clonotype is medium-sized. V usage is TRBV28 and J usage is TRBJ2-7; the TCRdb D gene call, TRBD2, has no DNA to confirm it. CDR1 and CDR2 from the germline V gene are MDHEN and SYDVKM. The CDR3 consists of 18 residues. The CDR3: CASSSTLLPGLAGIEQYF. Full variable domain (remainder filled in from reference TRBV28 and TRBJ2-7): DVKVTQSSRYLVKRTGEKVFLECVQDMDHENMFWYRQDPGLGLRLIYFSYDVKMKEKGDIPEGYSVSREKKERFSLILESASTNQTSMYLCASSSTLLPGLAGIEQYFGPGTRLTVT.

This chain links TRBV4-1 with TRBJ2-5; as DNA is missing, the TRBD1 call by TCRdb cannot be tested. Germline lookup yields CDR1 MGHRA and CDR2 YSYEKL. The CDR3 sequence is 17 residues long. The CDR3 reads CASSQPPGMFGDETQYF.

According to its frequency, this clonotype is medium-sized. The V call is TRBV28, the J call TRBJ2-7; TCRdb's D gene call, TRBD2, goes unchecked for lack of DNA. The CDR3 spans 14 residues. CDR1 is MDHEN, CDR2 SYDVKM, per germline. The CDR3 spells CASSLSGRSYEQYF.

The V gene is TRBV29-1, the J gene TRBJ2-5. Germline lookup yields CDR1 SQVTM and CDR2 ANQGSEA. The CDR3 has 13 amino acids. Here the CDR3 reads CSGEDGYQETQYF.

V usage is TRBV7-8 and J usage is TRBJ2-3. The CDR3 has 15 amino acids. Looked up from germline, CDR1 is SGHVS and CDR2 is FQNEAQ. CDR3 loop: CASSFYKASTDTQYF.

V and J are TRBV4-1 and TRBJ1-1; TCRdb's D call of TRBD1 is untestable without DNA. There are 15 residues in the CDR3. Germline assignment: CDR1 MGHRA and CDR2 YSYEKL. The CDR3 here is CASSQGQALNTEAFF.

The chain employs TRBV11-2 and TRBJ2-1; with no DNA, the TCRdb D assignment of TRBD1 cannot be verified. The CDR3 totals 16 residues. Germline CDR1 reads SGHAT; CDR2 reads FQNNGV. CDR3 region: CASSLVTGGIYNEQFF.

This clonotype is called medium-sized based on its frequency. V and J are TRBV29-1 and TRBJ1-2. The CDR3 extends over 13 amino acids. The germline V gene has CDR1 SQVTM and CDR2 ANQGSEA. The CDR3 here is CSAGEEQRLGYTF.

This clonotype is called medium-sized based on its frequency. This sequence joins TRBV29-1 and TRBJ1-2; with no DNA, the TCRdb D assignment of TRBD1 cannot be verified. CDR1 is SQVTM and CDR2 is ANQGSEA in the germline V gene. This CDR3 has 14 amino acids. CDR3 amino acids: CSVYFRGAGYGYTF.

This clonotype shows up as medium-sized (0.01 to 0.1%) by frequency. The V gene is TRBV29-1, the J gene TRBJ1-2; there is no DNA to check the TCRdb D call of TRBD1. The length of the CDR3 is 19 residues. Germline V gene data show CDR1 as SQVTM and CDR2 as ANQGSEA. CDR3 region: CSVTRWAGQELMDDYGYTF.

V usage is TRBV4-2 and J usage is TRBJ2-7. The CDR3 extends over 15 amino acids. Per the germline V gene, CDR1 is LGHNA and CDR2 is YNFKEQ. This chain's CDR3 is CASSQGHDSSYEQYF.

This clonotype is classed as medium-sized by frequency. The rearrangement joins TRBV5-6 to TRBJ1-5. The CDR3 runs 12 residues. CDR1 and CDR2 from the germline V gene are SGHDT and YYEEEE. The CDR3 is CASSFQNQPQHF. Supplemented by reference TRBV5-6 and TRBJ1-5, the full variable domain reads DAGVTQSPTHLIKTRGQQVTLRCSPKSGHDTVSWYQQALGQGPQFIFQYYEEEERQRGNFPDRFSGHQFPNYSSELNVNALLLGDSALYLCASSFQNQPQHFGDGTRLSIL.

This chain links TRBV20-1 with TRBJ2-1; the TCRdb call, TRBD1, lacks DNA for checking. Germline V lookup: CDR1 DFQATT, CDR2 SNEGSKA (reference sequence). The CDR3 is 13 amino acids. The CDR3 region is CSLRGTINNEQFF.

The CDR3: CAIRTAQETQYF. J is TRBJ2-5 and V is TRBV10-3. Germline CDR1 ENHRY, CDR2 SYGVKD. This CDR3 has 12 residues.